The present TCR beta chain was sequenced within a study of blood T cells in healthy people across ages. Using a J-beta primer mix together with a sample-barcoded 5' primer, a second PCR was run for about 7 to 12 cycles. A single record per CDR3 protein comes from TCRdb applying MiXCR to the 5' RACE reads. The sample lists about 1.4 million distinct CDR3 sequences; around 59% were seen once. Germline values: CDR1 MNHEY, CDR2 SVGAGI. This CDR3 has 17 residues. The ends lost 2 bases at V and 4 bases at J; junction bases unmatched: 11. V is TRBV6-5 and J is TRBJ2-3; 8 bases agree with TRBD2. The receptor comes from a man younger than 35 in good health. Material: blood. CDR3 sequence: CASSYRPGLVEADTQYF. The CDR3 nucleotides read TGTGCCAGCAGTTACAGACCGGGACTAGTGGAGGCAGATACGCAGTATTTT.